The table lists the clone carrying this T cell receptor beta chain with a few counts. TCRdb redid the calling of the 5' RACE reads with MiXCR, one entry per CDR3 protein. Of approximately 670,000 distinct CDR3 sequences in the sample, over 5% are singletons; the top ten hold 1.5% to 2%. The source of the sample is a study of identical twins. J was trimmed by 5 bases and V by 7 bases; bases with no gene match: 7. The CDR3 loop spans 14 amino acids. Per germline, CDR1 MDHEN and CDR2 SYDVKM. This sequence joins TRBV28 and TRBJ2-3; 9 nucleotides agree with TRBD2. The source is a man aged 18 to 29 in good health. Sequenced material: naive T cells sorted from blood. The CDR3 protein is CASTRGTSRDTQYF. Written as DNA, the CDR3 is TGTGCCAGCACTCGGGGGACTAGCCGAGATACGCAGTATTTT.